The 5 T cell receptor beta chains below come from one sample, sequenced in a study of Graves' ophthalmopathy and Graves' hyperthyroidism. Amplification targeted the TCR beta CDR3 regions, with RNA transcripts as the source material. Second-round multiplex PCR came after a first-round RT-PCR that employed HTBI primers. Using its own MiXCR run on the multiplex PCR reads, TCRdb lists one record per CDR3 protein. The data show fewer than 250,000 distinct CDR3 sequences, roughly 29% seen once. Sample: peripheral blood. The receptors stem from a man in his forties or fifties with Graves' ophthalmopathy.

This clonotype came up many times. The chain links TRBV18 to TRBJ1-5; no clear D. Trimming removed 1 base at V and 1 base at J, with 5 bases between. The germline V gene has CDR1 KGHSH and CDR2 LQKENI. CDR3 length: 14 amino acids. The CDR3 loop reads CASSPQGSNQPQHF. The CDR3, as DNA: TGTGCCAGCTCACCACAGGGAAGCAATCAGCCCCAGCATTTT. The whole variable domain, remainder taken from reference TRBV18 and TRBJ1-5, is NAGVMQNPRHLVRRRGQEARLRCSPMKGHSHVYWYRQLPEEGLKFMVYLQKENIIDESGMPKERFSAEFPKEGPSILRIQQVVRGDSAAYFCASSPQGSNQPQHFGDGTRLSIL.

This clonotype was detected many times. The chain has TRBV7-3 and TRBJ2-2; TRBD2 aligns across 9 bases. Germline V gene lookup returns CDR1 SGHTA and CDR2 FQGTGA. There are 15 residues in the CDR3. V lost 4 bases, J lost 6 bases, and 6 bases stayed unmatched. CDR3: CASSSMGLAPGELFF. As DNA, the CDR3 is TGTGCCAGCAGCTCAATGGGACTAGCACCCGGGGAGCTGTTTTTT.

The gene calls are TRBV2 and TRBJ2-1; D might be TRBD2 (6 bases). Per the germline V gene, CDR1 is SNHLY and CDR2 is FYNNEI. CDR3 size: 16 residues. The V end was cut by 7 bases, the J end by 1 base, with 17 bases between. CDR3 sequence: CASTKERADSYNEQFF. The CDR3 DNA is TGTGCCAGCACCAAGGAGCGGGCGGATTCCTACAATGAGCAGTTCTTC.

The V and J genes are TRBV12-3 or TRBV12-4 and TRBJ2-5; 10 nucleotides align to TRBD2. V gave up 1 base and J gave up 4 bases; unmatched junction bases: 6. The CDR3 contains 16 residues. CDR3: CASSLGLAGVGETQYF. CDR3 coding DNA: TGTGCCAGCAGTTTAGGGCTAGCGGGAGTTGGAGAGACCCAGTACTTC.

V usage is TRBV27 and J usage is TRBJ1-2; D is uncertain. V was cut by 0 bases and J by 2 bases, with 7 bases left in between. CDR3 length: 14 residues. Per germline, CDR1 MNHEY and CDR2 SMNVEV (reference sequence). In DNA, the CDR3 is TGTGCCAGCAGTTTATCCCTGGGGAACTATGGCTACACCTTC. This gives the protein CASSLSLGNYGYTF.